This T cell receptor (beta chain) is drawn from a study of post-analysis software for immune sequencing data. Study in general: Multiple sclerosis in the patients followed relapsing-remitting, secondary progressive and progressive-relapsing courses.

General observations from the study: With F measure, samples from one preparation batch clustered together strongly. Patients with multiple sclerosis recorded significantly lower normalized Chao1 diversity than controls, the study found.

Each TCR beta cDNA library carried unique molecular identifiers. Researchers reported 550,000 or so cDNA molecules coming from about 1 to 10 million T cells. TCRdb itself ran the PCR reads through MiXCR, one entry per CDR3 protein. The table lists about 200,000 distinct CDR3 sequences, approximately 28% of them singletons, with less than 4% in the top ten. This clonotype was detected ten times or more. Its antigen remains unknown. The material sequenced was blood. This clonotype originated in a girl aged 2-17 years with multiple sclerosis.

The CDR3 is CASSIAADVDTQYF. The CDR3 DNA reads as TGTGCCAGTAGTATAGCGGCAGATGTAGATACGCAGTATTTT. The chain has TRBV19 and TRBJ2-3, with D uncertain. The CDR3 has 14 amino acids. Germline-derived CDR1 and CDR2 are LNHDA and SQIVND (reference sequence). V was clipped by 1 base and J by 5 bases, with 10 bases between them. Filled out from reference TRBV19 and TRBJ2-3, the complete variable domain reads DGGITQSPKYLFRKEGQNVTLSCEQNLNHDAMYWYRQDPGQGLRLIYYSQIVNDFQKGDIAEGYSVSREKKESFPLTVTSAQKNPTAFYLCASSIAADVDTQYFGPGTRLTVL.